The 26 T cell receptor beta chains in this list originate from one sample, sequenced in a study of shared clonotypes between healthy human individuals. The naive CD8 fraction comprised CD45RO-negative cells positively selected for CCR7 and excluded terminally differentiated effector memory CD45RA+ cells. Repertoires were generated with immunoSEQ multiplex PCR, while TCRdb's copy carries only in-frame clones and drops some. The profile shows nearly 2 million clones, roughly 94% of them singletons. The sample taken for sequencing was naive CD8+ T cells sorted from blood. These receptors all come from a man between 18 and 35 years old in good health.

Details on this clone: The sample contains more than one DNA sequence encoding this CDR3. The chain links TRBV7-9 to TRBJ2-1; 7 nucleotides match TRBD1. CDR1 SEHNR and CDR2 FQNEAQ come from the germline V gene (reference sequence). The CDR3 covers 12 residues. J gave up 8 bases and V 6 bases, and 4 bases lay outside the gene matches. The CDR3 spells CASSFTGDEQFF. The CDR3 nucleotides read TGTGCCAGCAGTTTTACAGGGGATGAGCAGTTCTTC.

The CDR3 loop is CASSPPEWGGEARLFF. CDR3 sequence (DNA): TGTGCCAGCAGCCCCCCGGAATGGGGGGGGGAAGCTAGGTTGTTTTTT. The chain employs TRBV7-9 and TRBJ1-4, with D perhaps matching TRBD1 (5 bases). The CDR3 spans 16 residues. Germline CDR1 SEHNR, CDR2 FQNEAQ (reference sequence). Between the trimmed V and J ends, which lost 5 bases and 15 bases, there was a span of 28 bases. The full variable domain, rest sourced from reference TRBV7-9 and TRBJ1-4, is DTGVSQNPRHKITKRGQNVTFRCDPISEHNRLYWYRQTLGQGPEFLTYFQNEAQLEKSRLLSDRFSAERPKGSFSTLEIQRTEQGDSAMYLCASSPPEWGGEARLFFGSGTQLSVL.

The CDR3 sequence: CASSHRDTYTDTQYF. The CDR3 nucleotides are TGTGCCAGCAGCCACCGGGACACGTACACAGATACGCAGTATTTT. The chain carries TRBV7-9 and TRBJ2-3; possible D gene TRBD1, 6 bases. Germline V gene lookup returns CDR1 SEHNR and CDR2 FQNEAQ (reference sequence). The CDR3 extends over 15 amino acids. V was cut by 5 bases and J by 2 bases, with 14 bases left in between.

In regard to this clone: Other DNA sequences in the sample encode the same CDR3. The chain couples TRBV9 to TRBJ1-1; a possible D gene is TRBD1 (5 bases). Looked up from germline, CDR1 is SGDLS and CDR2 is YYNGEE. The CDR3 runs 14 residues. Trimming took 2 bases from V and 5 from J, leaving 13 bases between them. CDR3 coding DNA: TGTGCCAGCAGCGTCGGGGGAGGAGTGACTGAAGCTTTCTTT. This gives the protein CASSVGGGVTEAFF.

The chain combines TRBV6-1 with TRBJ2-1; D gene uncertain. The CDR3 runs to 13 residues. Trimming cost V 5 bases and J 4 bases, with 9 bases left between them. Looked up from germline, CDR1 is MNHNS and CDR2 is SASEGT. The CDR3 coding sequence is TGTGCCAGCAGTAATTGGGGATACAATGAGCAGTTCTTC. Amino acid sequence: CASSNWGYNEQFF.

The rearrangement links TRBV27 to TRBJ1-4, with D possibly TRBD1 on 5 matching bases. The CDR3 length is 16 residues. With 0 bases removed from V and 7 bases from J, the gap between germline ends came to 15 bases. Germline lookup yields CDR1 MNHEY and CDR2 SMNVEV (reference sequence). The CDR3 DNA reads TGTGCCAGCAGTTTATCTCGGGGACCGGGCGGTGAAAAACTGTTTTTT. Residues: CASSLSRGPGGEKLFF.

This clone was counted once. The chain has TRBV29-1 and TRBJ1-1; the match to TRBD1 covers 7 bases. Germline-derived CDR1 and CDR2 are SQVTM and ANQGSEA. V lost 5 bases, J lost 2 bases, and 5 bases stayed unmatched. This CDR3 region has 13 residues. The CDR3 is CSVSPGGNTEAFF. The CDR3 DNA reads as TGCAGCGTTTCCCCAGGGGGAAACACTGAAGCTTTCTTT.

V usage is TRBV11-2 and J usage is TRBJ2-7; 8 positions match TRBD1. Germline loops: CDR1 SGHAT, CDR2 FQNNGV. V gave up 5 bases and J gave up 5 bases; unmatched junction bases: 8. The CDR3 extends over 14 amino acids. The CDR3 is CASSIGQGVHEQYF. For the CDR3, the DNA is TGTGCCAGCAGCATAGGACAGGGTGTCCACGAGCAGTACTTC.

The chain recombines TRBV7-6 with TRBJ2-7; D remains unclear. V gave up 3 bases and J gave up 4 bases, with 13 bases separating them. Germline-derived CDR1 and CDR2 are SGHVS and FNYEAQ. The CDR3 runs 14 residues. CDR3: CASSFSSLGYEQYF. The CDR3 DNA is TGTGCCAGCAGCTTCAGCTCCTTGGGGTACGAGCAGTACTTC. Full variable domain (rest looked up from reference TRBV7-6 and TRBJ2-7): GAGVSQSPRYKVTKRGQDVALRCDPISGHVSLYWYRQALGQGPEFLTYFNYEAQQDKSGLPNDRFSAERPEGSISTLTIQRTEQRDSAMYRCASSFSSLGYEQYFGPGTRLTVT.

This rearrangement joins TRBV7-2 to TRBJ2-7; the D is unclear. Germline V CDR1 and CDR2: SGHTA, FQGNSA. The CDR3 length is 14 residues. Trimming took off 4 bases at V and 4 bases at J, with 14 bases between the two ends. The CDR3 loop reads CASSSLLDGYEQYF. CDR3 sequence (DNA): TGTGCCAGCAGCTCCTTATTGGACGGGTACGAGCAGTACTTC.

The chain joins TRBV28 to TRBJ2-7; 11 bases map to TRBD1. Losses at the gene ends were 3 bases for V and 4 bases for J; bases not matched to a gene: 5. CDR1 and CDR2 (germline): MDHEN, SYDVKM. The CDR3 covers 15 residues. The CDR3 loop reads CASSFGQGAGYEQYF. DNA of the CDR3: TGTGCCAGCAGTTTCGGACAGGGGGCCGGATACGAGCAGTACTTC.

The chain joins TRBV30 to TRBJ1-1, with a weak D call TRBD1 (5 bases). The V and J ends lost 5 bases and 6 bases respectively, with 16 bases between them. Germline values: CDR1 GTSNPN, CDR2 SVGIG (reference sequence). The CDR3 is made up of 13 amino acids. The CDR3 loop reads CAWGDGVGAEAFF. DNA of the CDR3: TGTGCCTGGGGCGACGGAGTGGGGGCTGAAGCTTTCTTT.

The chain has TRBV6-5 and TRBJ1-4, with D possibly being TRBD1 (6 bases). Germline lookup yields CDR1 MNHEY and CDR2 SVGAGI. Trimming shortened V by 2 bases and J by 12 bases, and 22 bases separated the two germline ends. CDR3 size: 16 residues. The CDR3 DNA follows: TGTGCCAGCAGTTACACCTCGTCAGGGGCCCCATGGGAACTGTTTTTT. Protein product: CASSYTSSGAPWELFF.

This clone appeared a single time. This chain uses TRBV2 with TRBJ1-3; weak D call: TRBD1 (5 bases). The CDR3 consists of 13 residues. V lost 4 bases and J 4 bases, leaving 8 bases between the germline ends. Germline assignment: CDR1 SNHLY and CDR2 FYNNEI. CDR3 sequence: CASSVDRGNTIYF. CDR3 in DNA: TGTGCCAGCAGTGTCGACAGAGGAAACACCATATATTTT.

The chain is built from TRBV6-1 and TRBJ2-7, with 13 bases aligning to TRBD2. In germline, CDR1 is MNHNS, CDR2 SASEGT. The ends lost 8 bases at V and 6 bases at J; junction bases unmatched: 10. This CDR3 is 15 amino acids long. The CDR3: CASDLLAGGGGEQYF. CDR3 coding DNA: TGTGCCAGCGACTTACTAGCGGGGGGGGGAGGCGAGCAGTACTTC.

CDR3 nucleotide sequence: TGTGCCTGGAGCGACGGGTTAGAAGCTTTCTTT. This translates into CAWSDGLEAFF. This chain links TRBV30 with TRBJ1-1; D not resolved. Germline CDR1 reads GTSNPN; CDR2 reads SVGIG (reference sequence). This CDR3 region has 11 residues. V was trimmed by 3 bases and J by 8 bases, leaving 10 bases between them.

This chain uses TRBV6-6 with TRBJ1-2, with TRBD1 identical over 9 bases. The CDR3 has 15 residues. Germline CDR1 reads MNHNY; CDR2 reads SVGAGI (reference sequence). Trimming took 2 bases from V and 2 from J; bases not matched to a gene: 3. In DNA form, the CDR3 reads TGTGCCAGCAGTTACGACGGGACAGGGAACTATGGCTACACCTTC. It codes for CASSYDGTGNYGYTF.

The rearrangement joins TRBV7-2 to TRBJ2-7, with TRBD1 as a possible D gene (5 bases). V was trimmed by 5 bases and J by 2 bases, leaving 13 bases between them. The germline V gene has CDR1 SGHTA and CDR2 FQGNSA. CDR3 size: 14 residues. This CDR3 reads CASSPDTHPYEQYF. As DNA, the CDR3 is TGTGCCAGCAGCCCGGACACCCATCCCTACGAGCAGTACTTC.

The chain joins TRBV13 to TRBJ2-5, with 8 nucleotides matching TRBD2. Germline V lookup: CDR1 PRHDT, CDR2 FYEKMQ (reference sequence). The J segment lost 0 bases and the V segment lost 4 bases, leaving 10 bases of the junction unmatched. The CDR3 has 17 residues. The CDR3 nucleotides read TGTGCCAGCAGCTCATGGACGGGGGGGCTCAACCAAGAGACCCAGTACTTC. It specifies CASSSWTGGLNQETQYF.

About this clone itself: Other nucleotide sequences from this sample produce the same CDR3. This sequence joins TRBV5-4 and TRBJ1-1; D possibly corresponds to TRBD1 (5 bases). The V end lost 0 bases, the J end lost 6 bases, and 9 bases lay between the germline ends. Germline CDR1 and CDR2: SGHNT and YYREEE (reference sequence). This CDR3 is 13 amino acids long. This CDR3 is CASSLVEGPEAFF. The CDR3 nucleotides are TGTGCCAGCAGCTTGGTGGAGGGGCCTGAAGCTTTCTTT.

J is TRBJ2-7 and V is TRBV5-6; D is ambiguous. The V end was cut by 2 bases, the J end by 1 base, with 7 bases between. From germline, CDR1 is SGHDT and CDR2 YYEEEE. The CDR3 has 13 amino acids. The CDR3 here is CASSFEVSYEQYF. The CDR3, as DNA: TGTGCCAGCAGCTTCGAGGTATCCTACGAGCAGTACTTC.

The chain is built from TRBV6-6 and TRBJ1-4; tentative D call: TRBD1 (6 bases). Trimming stripped 3 bases from V and 0 bases from J, with 11 bases between. The CDR3 contains 16 residues. Germline V lookup: CDR1 MNHNY, CDR2 SVGAGI (reference sequence). CDR3 sequence: CASSYIKGATNEKLFF. The CDR3 DNA reads as TGTGCCAGCAGTTATATTAAGGGGGCAACTAATGAAAAACTGTTTTTT.

J is TRBJ1-6 and V is TRBV6-1, with D perhaps TRBD1 (5 bases). Trimming pared 6 bases from V and 8 bases from J, leaving 11 bases between. CDR1 and CDR2 (germline): MNHNS, SASEGT. There are 13 residues in the CDR3. CDR3 DNA: TGTGCCAGCAGGGACATGACCGATTCACCCCTCCACTTT. It specifies CASRDMTDSPLHF.

For the CDR3, the DNA is TGTGCCAGCAGTTCGGCCGGAGGCGAGCAGTACTTC. Amino acid sequence: CASSSAGGEQYF. The rearrangement joins TRBV27 to TRBJ2-7; possibly TRBD2 for D (5 bases). The V and J ends lost 4 bases and 6 bases respectively, with 10 bases between them. The CDR3 spans 12 residues. Germline V lookup: CDR1 MNHEY, CDR2 SMNVEV (reference sequence).

The V and J genes are TRBV20-1 and TRBJ1-2; D gene unclear. Germline CDR1 is DFQATT and CDR2 is SNEGSKA (reference sequence). Between the trimmed V and J ends, which lost 2 bases and 8 bases, there was a span of 9 bases. There are 11 residues in the CDR3. This CDR3 is CSARWVIGYTF. DNA of the CDR3: TGCAGTGCTAGATGGGTCATAGGCTACACCTTC.

The gene calls are TRBV4-1 and TRBJ1-1; D remains unclear. This CDR3 region has 15 residues. V gave up 1 base and J gave up 1 base, with 10 bases separating them. CDR1 is MGHRA and CDR2 is YSYEKL in the germline V gene. The DNA of the CDR3 is TGCGCCAGCAGCCAAGCCGGCTCCTCGAACACTGAAGCTTTCTTT. Encoded protein: CASSQAGSSNTEAFF.